This T cell receptor (beta chain) was sequenced during a study of T cell changes during pregnancy in multiple sclerosis. The germline V gene encodes CDR1 LNHDA and CDR2 SQIVND (reference sequence). The CDR3 sequence is 14 residues long. V dropped 6 bases and J dropped 7; count of bases not matched to a gene: 6. The protocol was immunoSEQ multiplex PCR, while the TCRdb copy is restricted to in-frame clones and leaves out a portion. The sample has tens of thousands of clones; around 90% are singletons. The source was CD4+ T cells from peripheral blood mononuclear cells, collected in the second trimester of pregnancy. This sequence joins TRBV19 and TRBJ1-6; 7 bases match TRBD1. The receptor was isolated from a female donor with multiple sclerosis, enrolled in a pregnancy study. As DNA, the CDR3 is TGTGCCAGTAGGCCGACAGGGAGCAATTCACCCCTCCACTTT. Amino acids: CASRPTGSNSPLHF.